The clone carrying this TCR beta chain has just a few counts. The target antigen is unknown. Each TCR cDNA molecule bore a unique molecular identifier. TCRdb reprocessed the 5' RACE reads with MiXCR, giving one entry per CDR3 protein. Among about 5,100 distinct CDR3 sequences listed, under 9% were seen once. Time point denoted: sample taken at primary tumor resection. Samples came from roughly 72 TRACERx patients with untreated early-stage lung cancer. The sequenced material consisted of unsorted whole RNA from tumor, nontumor lung or frozen PBMC. With V trimmed by 6 bases and J by 1 base, 9 bases remained unmatched. Germline V CDR1 and CDR2: MNHEY, SVGAGI. The CDR3 contains 17 residues. This sample was included in a study of spatial heterogeneity in lung cancer. Study-wide context: Combinations of a unique TCR and a UMI were tallied in raw reads, and on average each appeared more than ten times.

Whole-study findings and limits: How many expanded intratumoral alpha and beta TCRs were present tracked the tumor mutation count, which was a count of nonsynonymous mutations.

The receptor comes from a female donor with early-stage non-small cell lung cancer. The sequenced sample was lung tumor tissue, obtained at surgery. This chain uses TRBV6-5 with TRBJ2-2; 9 nucleotides match TRBD1. In DNA, the CDR3 is TGTGCCAGCAGCCGGTGGCCGGGACAGGGGAACACCGGGGAGCTGTTTTTT. This gives the protein CASSRWPGQGNTGELFF.